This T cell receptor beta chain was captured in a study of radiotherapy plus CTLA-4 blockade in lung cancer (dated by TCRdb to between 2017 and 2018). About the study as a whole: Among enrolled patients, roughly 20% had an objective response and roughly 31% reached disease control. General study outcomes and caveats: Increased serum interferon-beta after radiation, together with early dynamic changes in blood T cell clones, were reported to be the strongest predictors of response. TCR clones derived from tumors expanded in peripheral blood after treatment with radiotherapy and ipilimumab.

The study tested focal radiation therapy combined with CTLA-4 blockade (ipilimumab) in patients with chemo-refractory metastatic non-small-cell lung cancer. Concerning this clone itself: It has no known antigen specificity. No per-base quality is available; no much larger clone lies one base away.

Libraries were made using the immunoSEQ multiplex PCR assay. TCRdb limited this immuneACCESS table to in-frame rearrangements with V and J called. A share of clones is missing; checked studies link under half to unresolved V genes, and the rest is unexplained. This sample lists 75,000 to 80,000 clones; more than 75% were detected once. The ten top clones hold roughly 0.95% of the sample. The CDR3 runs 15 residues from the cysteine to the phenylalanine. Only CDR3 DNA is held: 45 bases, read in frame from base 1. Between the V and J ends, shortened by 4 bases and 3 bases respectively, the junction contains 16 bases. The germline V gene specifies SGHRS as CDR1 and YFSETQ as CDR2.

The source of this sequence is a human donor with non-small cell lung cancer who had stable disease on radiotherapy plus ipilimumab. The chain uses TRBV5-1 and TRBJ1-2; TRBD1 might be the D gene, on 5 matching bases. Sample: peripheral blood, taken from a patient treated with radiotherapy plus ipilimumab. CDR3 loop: CASSIFALGDYGYTF. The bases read TGCGCCAGCAGCATCTTTGCCCTAGGGGACTATGGCTACACCTTC.